The rows below give T cell receptor beta chains drawn from one sample of a study of blood T cell repertoires in COVID-19. Measured with immunoSEQ multiplex PCR; TCRdb has only the in-frame clones, and not every one. The sample holds more than 95,000 clones; roughly 87% are singletons and the top ten take roughly 27%. Sequencing was performed on peripheral blood. The receptors shown here come from a woman older than 75 with acute or convalescent COVID-19. The CDR3 runs from the conserved cysteine through the conserved F or W.

>TRBV4-1
CASSQGDSYNQPQHF
>TRBV27
CASSRTGGRDGYTF
>TRBV7-2
CASSLVYRGHEQYF
>TRBV9
CASSVDRNTEAFF
>TRBV12-3/TRBV12-4
CASRAAGNQPQHF
>TRBV5-1
CASSFLSPGNTEAFF
>TRBV29-1
CSVETGNQPQHF
>TRBV14
CASSQAGQGSYGYTF
>TRBV9
CASSAGTGEETQYF
>TRBV2
CASQRAKSYNEQFF
>TRBV5-1
CASSRGQTTNEKLFF
>TRBV27
CASSGTVGGGYTF
>TRBV29-1
CSVWGSTVGGFF
>TRBV18
CASSPKGDRGPDSPLHF
>TRBV5-1
CASSLVRGPPTDTQYF
>TRBV4-2
CASSQDHQGRYGYTF
>TRBV27
CASSRQGPNQPQHF
>TRBV19
CASRGGSGGPNYGYTF
>TRBV5-1
CASSLGVISGNTIYF
>TRBV5-5
CASSLGQAGYEQYF
>TRBV5-8
CASSLGDRGRGLAEKLFF
>TRBV11-2
CASSLVVSGNYGYTF
>TRBV15
CATSSFYGVNGYTF
>TRBV20-1
CSARDGDEQFF
>TRBV7-2
CASSQSAYEQYF
>TRBV19
CASSILAPNTEAFF
>TRBV19
CASSIALAGASGTQYF
>TRBV3-1/TRBV3-2
CASSQYDRGWAYGYTF
>TRBV4-3
CASSRGDAGYTEAFF
>TRBV19
CASSMGQGANGELFF
>TRBV7-3
CASSLQAGNTEAFF
>TRBV6-5
CASRRDSMNTEAFF
>TRBV6-2/TRBV6-3
CASSYGTGNTEAFF
>TRBV7-6
CASSSYRESGEQYF
>TRBV5-1
CASSLAPGMAGRDEQYF
>TRBV13
CASSWKGKGPYGYTF
>TRBV3-1/TRBV3-2
CASSVGVSTEAFF
>TRBV14
CASSQARAISGNTIYF
>TRBV27
CASPLLFLGRGPDTQYF
>TRBV19
CASSIGAGLLNTEAFF
>TRBV5-8
CASSLARAGSGANVLTF
>TRBV27
CASRYSVGNNSPLHF
>TRBV11-3
CASSLGLGGSLETQYF
>TRBV9
CASSADMTGASIAFF
>TRBV6-6
CASSGGRYGYTF
>TRBV7-2
CASSLGGSGAYNEQFF
>TRBV27
CASSLEAEVGGYTF
>TRBV7-3
CASSRGSGGGNEQFF
>TRBV6-5
CASSWGQGTGNTIYF
>TRBV18
CASFPGQGVYGYTF
>TRBV5-1
CASSKLGGAGAEAFF
>TRBV5-1
CASSSMSGQGGTEAFF
>TRBV10-3
CACGGKGEGMNTEAFF
>TRBV5-1
CASSATDNSPLHF